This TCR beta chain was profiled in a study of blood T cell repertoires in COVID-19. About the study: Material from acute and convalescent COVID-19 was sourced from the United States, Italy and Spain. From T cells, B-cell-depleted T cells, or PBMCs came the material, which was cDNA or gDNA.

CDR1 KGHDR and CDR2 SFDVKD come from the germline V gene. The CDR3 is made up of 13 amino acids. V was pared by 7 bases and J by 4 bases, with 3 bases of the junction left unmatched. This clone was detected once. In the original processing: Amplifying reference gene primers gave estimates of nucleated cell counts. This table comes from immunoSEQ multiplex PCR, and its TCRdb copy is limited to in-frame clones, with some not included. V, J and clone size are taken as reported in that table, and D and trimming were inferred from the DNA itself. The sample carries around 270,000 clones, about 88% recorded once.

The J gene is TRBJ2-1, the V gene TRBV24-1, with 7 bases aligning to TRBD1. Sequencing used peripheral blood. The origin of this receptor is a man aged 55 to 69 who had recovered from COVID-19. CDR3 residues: CATSGTAYNEQFF. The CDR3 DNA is TGTGCCACCAGCGGGACAGCGTACAATGAGCAGTTCTTC.